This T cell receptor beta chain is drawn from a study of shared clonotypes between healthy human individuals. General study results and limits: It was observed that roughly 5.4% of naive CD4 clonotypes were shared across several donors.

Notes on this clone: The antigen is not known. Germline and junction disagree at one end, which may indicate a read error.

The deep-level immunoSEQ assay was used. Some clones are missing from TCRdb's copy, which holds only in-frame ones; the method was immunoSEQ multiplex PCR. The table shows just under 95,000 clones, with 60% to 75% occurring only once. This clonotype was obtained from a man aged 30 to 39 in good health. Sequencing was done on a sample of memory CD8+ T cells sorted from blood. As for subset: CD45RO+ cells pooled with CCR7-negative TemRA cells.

CDR3 region: CASSLLTTDTQYF. DNA for the CDR3: TGTGCCAGCAGCTTGTTGACGACAGATACGCAGTATTTT. The V gene is TRBV5-3, the J gene TRBJ2-3; D unclear. TRBV5-3 qualifies as an ORF whose function is uncertain. The CDR3 loop spans 13 amino acids.